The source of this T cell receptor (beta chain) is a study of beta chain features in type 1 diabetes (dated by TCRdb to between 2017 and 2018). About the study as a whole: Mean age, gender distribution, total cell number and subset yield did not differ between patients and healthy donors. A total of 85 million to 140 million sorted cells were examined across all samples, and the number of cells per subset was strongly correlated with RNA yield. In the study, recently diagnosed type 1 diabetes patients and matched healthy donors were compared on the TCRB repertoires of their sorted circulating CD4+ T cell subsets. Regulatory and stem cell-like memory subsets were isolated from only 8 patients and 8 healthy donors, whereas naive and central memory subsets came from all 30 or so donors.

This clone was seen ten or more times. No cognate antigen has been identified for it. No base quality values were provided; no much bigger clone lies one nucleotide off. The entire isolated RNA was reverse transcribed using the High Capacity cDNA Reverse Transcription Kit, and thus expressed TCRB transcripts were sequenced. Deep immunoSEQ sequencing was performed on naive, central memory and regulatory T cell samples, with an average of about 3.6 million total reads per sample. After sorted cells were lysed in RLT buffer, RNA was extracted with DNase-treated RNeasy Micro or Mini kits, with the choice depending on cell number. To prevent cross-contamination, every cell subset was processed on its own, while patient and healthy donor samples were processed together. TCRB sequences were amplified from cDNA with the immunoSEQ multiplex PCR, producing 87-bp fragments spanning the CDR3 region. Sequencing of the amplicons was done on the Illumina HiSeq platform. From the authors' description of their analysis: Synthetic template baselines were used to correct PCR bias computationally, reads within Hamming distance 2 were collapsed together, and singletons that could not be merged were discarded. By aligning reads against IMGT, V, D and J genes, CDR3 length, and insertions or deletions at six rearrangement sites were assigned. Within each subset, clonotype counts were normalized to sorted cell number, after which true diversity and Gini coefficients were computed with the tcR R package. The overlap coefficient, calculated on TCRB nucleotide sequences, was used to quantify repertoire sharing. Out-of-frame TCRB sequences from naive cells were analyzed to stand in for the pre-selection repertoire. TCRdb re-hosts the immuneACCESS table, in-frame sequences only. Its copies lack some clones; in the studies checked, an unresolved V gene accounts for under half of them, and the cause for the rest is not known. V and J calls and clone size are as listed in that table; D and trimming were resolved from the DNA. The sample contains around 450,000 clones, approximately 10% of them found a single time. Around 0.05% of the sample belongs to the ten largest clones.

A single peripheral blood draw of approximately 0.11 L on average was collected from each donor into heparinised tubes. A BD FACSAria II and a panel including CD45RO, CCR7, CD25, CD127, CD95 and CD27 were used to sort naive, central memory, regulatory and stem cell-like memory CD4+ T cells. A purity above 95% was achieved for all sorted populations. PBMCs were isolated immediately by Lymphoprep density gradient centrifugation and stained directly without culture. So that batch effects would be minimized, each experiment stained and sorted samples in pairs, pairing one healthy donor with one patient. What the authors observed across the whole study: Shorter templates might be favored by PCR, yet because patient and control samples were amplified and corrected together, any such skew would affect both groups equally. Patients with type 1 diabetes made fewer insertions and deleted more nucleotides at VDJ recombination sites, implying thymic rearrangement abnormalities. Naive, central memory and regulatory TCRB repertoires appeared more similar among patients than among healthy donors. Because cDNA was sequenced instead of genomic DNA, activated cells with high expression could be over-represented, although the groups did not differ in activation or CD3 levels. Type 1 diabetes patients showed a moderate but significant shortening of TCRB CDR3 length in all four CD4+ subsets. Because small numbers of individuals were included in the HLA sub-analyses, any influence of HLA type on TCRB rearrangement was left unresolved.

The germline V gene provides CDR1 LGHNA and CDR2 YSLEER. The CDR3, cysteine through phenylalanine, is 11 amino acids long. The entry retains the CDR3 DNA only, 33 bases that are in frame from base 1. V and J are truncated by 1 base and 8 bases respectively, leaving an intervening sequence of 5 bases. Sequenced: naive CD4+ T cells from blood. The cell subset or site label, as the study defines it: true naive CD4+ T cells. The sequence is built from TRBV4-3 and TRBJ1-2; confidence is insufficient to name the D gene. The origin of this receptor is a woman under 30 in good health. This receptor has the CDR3 CASSQGGGYTF. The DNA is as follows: TGCGCCAGCAGCCAAGGAGGCGGCTACACCTTC.